This TCR beta chain was observed in a study of OX40 agonist ivuxolimab in advanced cancers. Study at large: Ivuxolimab is an agonistic anti-OX40 (CD134) antibody, and patients were treated with it. Three dose-escalation patients had partial responses: one with hepatocellular carcinoma and two with cutaneous melanoma.

Study results and limitations: The study observed clonal expansion of CD4+ and CD8+ blood T cells by week 6 at 0.1 to 3.0 mg/kg. Which antigen the expanded peripheral T cells recognized is unknown.

Germline trimming cut 0 bases from V and 3 bases from J; bases unmatched to any gene: 3. The CDR3 extends over 14 amino acids. The germline CDR1 and CDR2 sequences are GTSNPN and SVGIG (reference sequence). Sequencing used immunoSEQ multiplex PCR; TCRdb keeps in-frame clones, though not all of them. The table lists over 45,000 clones, roughly 85% of them singletons. To note about this clone: What it binds is not known.

The starting material was CD4+ or CD8+ T cells sorted from blood, obtained in a trial of the OX40 agonist ivuxolimab. The V gene is TRBV30, the J gene TRBJ1-1; 8 nucleotides line up with TRBD1. The receptor's source is an adult with an advanced solid tumor such as melanoma, head and neck, liver or kidney cancer. The CDR3, as DNA: TGTGCCTGGAGTGTGCAGGGGGCGGACACTGAAGCTTTCTTT. Translation: CAWSVQGADTEAFF.